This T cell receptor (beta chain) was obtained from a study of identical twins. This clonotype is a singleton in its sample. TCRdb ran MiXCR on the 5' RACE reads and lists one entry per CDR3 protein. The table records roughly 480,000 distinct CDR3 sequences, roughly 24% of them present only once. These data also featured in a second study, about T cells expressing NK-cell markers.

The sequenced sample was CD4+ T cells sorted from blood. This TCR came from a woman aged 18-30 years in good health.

The chain's CDR3 is CASSVSPGPTDTQYF. CDR3 nucleotides: TGTGCCAGCAGCGTCAGCCCGGGACCTACAGATACGCAGTATTTT. V and J are TRBV9 and TRBJ2-3, with D perhaps given as TRBD1 or TRBD2 (5 bases each). Germline CDR1 SGDLS, CDR2 YYNGEE. The length of the CDR3 is 15 residues. Trimming left V 2 bases short and J 3 bases short, with 13 bases between.